Listed here are 10 T cell receptor beta chains from one sample, sequenced in a study of blood T cell repertoires in COVID-19. Clones were read by immunoSEQ multiplex PCR, and TCRdb kept only the in-frame ones, dropping some. The top ten clones hold roughly 4.3% of a sample with 90,000 to 120,000 clones, more than 70% of them seen once. Sequenced input: peripheral blood. These TCRs come from a human donor in a cohort sampled during active COVID-19.

In its sample, this clone was seen a few times. V and J are TRBV19 and TRBJ1-5, with TRBD1 as a possible D gene (5 bases). The V end was cut by 1 base, the J end by 10 bases, with 8 bases between. Germline V lookup: CDR1 LNHDA, CDR2 SQIVND (reference sequence). CDR3 length: 12 residues. The CDR3 DNA reads as TGTGCCAGTAGTATAGTTCAGGGCCCCCAGCATTTT. Translating it yields CASSIVQGPQHF.

This sequence joins TRBV7-6 and TRBJ1-5, with D unclear. CDR1 is SGHVS and CDR2 is FNYEAQ in the germline V gene. V lost 5 bases and J 0 bases, leaving 5 bases between the germline ends. The CDR3 has 13 amino acids. The CDR3: CASSTTSNQPQHF. The CDR3 region has the DNA TGTGCCAGCAGCACAACTAGCAATCAGCCCCAGCATTTT.

The chain carries TRBV10-3 and TRBJ2-1, with 7 bases lining up with TRBD1. The CDR3 runs 14 residues. Germline lookup yields CDR1 ENHRY and CDR2 SYGVKD. J gave up 6 bases and V 2 bases, and 4 bases lay outside the gene matches. CDR3 bases: TGTGCCATCAGTGAGATGACAGGGATCAATGAGCAGTTCTTC. Translation: CAISEMTGINEQFF.

The sample holds one count of this clone. V gene TRBV24-1 combines with J gene TRBJ2-5, with 10 bases identical to TRBD2. After removal of 4 bases from V and 5 bases from J, the junction contained 12 bases not matched to a gene. The germline V gene has CDR1 KGHDR and CDR2 SFDVKD. This CDR3 region has 17 residues. CDR3 in DNA: TGTGCCACCAGTGACCCAGCGGGAGGGCCGCGGGGGGAGACCCAGTACTTC. Protein: CATSDPAGGPRGETQYF.

The chain recombines TRBV28 with TRBJ2-2, with 7 bases matching TRBD2. V lost 2 bases, J lost 0 bases, and 6 bases stayed unmatched. CDR1 and CDR2 (germline): MDHEN, SYDVKM. The CDR3 length is 17 residues. CDR3 region: CASSLLRLASNTGELFF. In nucleotides, the CDR3 is TGTGCCAGCAGTTTACTCAGACTAGCTTCGAACACCGGGGAGCTGTTTTTT.

The chain links TRBV15 to TRBJ2-7, with D perhaps TRBD1 (5 bases). From germline, CDR1 is LNHNV and CDR2 YYDKDF (reference sequence). The CDR3 is 13 residues long. V gave up 4 bases and J gave up 6 bases, with 13 bases separating them. CDR3 residues: CATSMGPGPEQYF. The CDR3 DNA is TGTGCCACCAGCATGGGGCCGGGCCCCGAGCAGTACTTC.

V and J are TRBV7-2 and TRBJ2-1; maybe TRBD2 (6 bases). CDR3 length: 14 residues. Germline CDR1 SGHTA, CDR2 FQGNSA. V was trimmed by 5 bases and J by 6 bases, leaving 14 bases between them. The CDR3 loop reads CASSPFQGGNEQFF. For the CDR3, the DNA is TGTGCCAGCAGCCCGTTCCAGGGAGGCAATGAGCAGTTCTTC.

The chain combines TRBV28 with TRBJ1-4, with D perhaps TRBD1 (5 bases). Germline V gives CDR1 MDHEN, CDR2 SYDVKM. The CDR3 is 13 residues long. Trimming shortened V by 1 base and J by 12 bases, and 12 bases separated the two germline ends. The CDR3 bases are TGTGCCAGCAGTTTATTTCAGGGTCTGGAACTGTTTTTT. Amino acid sequence: CASSLFQGLELFF.

This chain links TRBV7-3 with TRBJ2-5; 9 nucleotides agree with TRBD1. Trimming at V came to 1 base and at J to 5 bases, leaving 5 bases not matched to a gene. This CDR3 has 15 amino acids. In germline, CDR1 is SGHTA, CDR2 FQGTGA. CDR3 loop: CASSLNRGRGETQYF. In DNA form, the CDR3 reads TGTGCCAGCAGCTTAAACAGGGGGCGCGGGGAGACCCAGTACTTC.

The chain combines TRBV7-6 with TRBJ2-2; 8 bases agree with TRBD1. This CDR3 region has 17 residues. V lost 5 bases to trimming and J lost 1 base; unmatched junction nucleotides: 9. The germline CDR1 and CDR2 sequences are SGHVS and FNYEAQ. DNA for the CDR3: TGTGCCAGCAGCATACTTCCGGGACAGGAGAACACCGGGGAGCTGTTTTTT. Translated, it gives CASSILPGQENTGELFF.